The 5 T cell receptor beta chains below come from one sample, sequenced in a study of control samples from healthy donors and cancer patients. Data came from immunoSEQ multiplex PCR; TCRdb stores just in-frame clones and leaves some out. The repertoire holds roughly 100,000 clones, with approximately 90% as singletons. The sequenced sample was blood. The source of these receptors is a woman aged 25 to 39 in good health.

J is TRBJ1-6 and V is TRBV5-4, with D uncertain. Germline-derived CDR1 and CDR2 are SGHNT and YYREEE (reference sequence). Trimming pared 0 bases from V and 9 bases from J, leaving 7 bases between. This CDR3 has 13 amino acids. The CDR3 loop is CASSLEAASPLHF. The CDR3 nucleotides are TGTGCCAGCAGCTTGGAGGCGGCTTCACCCCTCCACTTT.

This chain uses TRBV25-1 with TRBJ1-1; D remains unclear. Germline V gene sequence: CDR1 MGHDK, CDR2 SYGVNS. The CDR3 has 15 residues. V was shortened by 4 bases and J by 1 base, with 13 bases between the two germline ends. The CDR3 is CASSAETPWNTEAFF. CDR3 sequence (DNA): TGTGCCAGCAGTGCGGAGACACCTTGGAACACTGAAGCTTTCTTT.

This chain links TRBV11-2 with TRBJ1-1, with D perhaps TRBD1 (6 bases). The V gene's germline CDR1 is SGHAT and CDR2 FQNNGV. The germline V and J ends were trimmed by 5 bases and 0 bases, with 13 bases remaining between them. The CDR3 has 15 residues. The CDR3 loop reads CASSLGGGMNTEAFF. Written as DNA, the CDR3 is TGTGCCAGCAGCCTAGGGGGGGGAATGAACACTGAAGCTTTCTTT.

This rearrangement joins TRBV12-3 or TRBV12-4 to TRBJ2-3; D may be TRBD1 or TRBD2 (5 bases each). Trimming took 5 bases from V and 3 from J, leaving 9 bases between them. This CDR3 spans 13 amino acids. CDR3 sequence (DNA): TGTGCCAGCAGTACCTGGGGGACAGATACGCAGTATTTT. Protein sequence: CASSTWGTDTQYF.

The chain has TRBV5-4 and TRBJ2-7; 7 bases fit TRBD2. Germline loops: CDR1 SGHNT, CDR2 YYREEE (reference sequence). The CDR3 sequence is 15 residues long. With V trimmed by 0 bases and J by 5 bases, 8 bases remained unmatched. CDR3 residues: CASSLVRGSDNEQYF. Written as DNA, the CDR3 is TGTGCCAGCAGCTTGGTTCGCGGGAGTGACAACGAGCAGTACTTC.